This T cell receptor beta chain was recovered during a study of T cell clonotyping in hematopoietic cell transplantation. Study results and caveats: Cells were unsorted, so CD4 and CD8 contributions were not separated. Graft donor and pretransplant recipient Inverse Simpson Index values predicted broader posttransplant TCR diversity. At the given depth, recipient repertoires were over 95% de novo clonotypes.

With respect to this clone: Its antigen remains unknown.

The CDR3 extends over 15 amino acids. Germline V gene data show CDR1 as SQVTM and CDR2 as ANQGSEA. J lost 4 bases, V lost 6 bases, and 11 bases had no gene match. Profiling relied on immunoSEQ multiplex PCR, and the TCRdb table lists in-frame clones only, not all of them. The sample has some 13,000 clones; 90% are singletons. The sample taken for sequencing was peripheral blood mononuclear cells. The chain combines TRBV29-1 with TRBJ1-4; TRBD1 aligns across 7 bases. This receptor was identified in a man under 40 in good health. Some clones in this sample may be carry-over from other donors' samples. CDR3 loop: CSVLGGTAFNEKLFF. DNA for the CDR3: TGCAGCGTCCTGGGAGGGACAGCTTTTAATGAAAAACTGTTTTTT.